The next 2 T cell receptor beta chains were all read from a single sample in a study of CD8+ T cells in alopecia areata. Once RNA had been extracted, it was reverse transcribed into cDNA to act as the sequencing template. Some clones are missing from TCRdb's copy, which holds only in-frame ones; the method was immunoSEQ multiplex PCR. The sample records 90,000 to 150,000 clones, around 56% being singletons. Sample treatment: oral pan-JAK inhibitor, 5-10 mg twice daily. The sequences come from CD4+ T cells sorted from blood, collected at week 4, from a patient treated with tofacitinib. The source of these receptors is a human donor with alopecia areata.

The chain couples TRBV10-3 to TRBJ2-1, with 9 bases fitting TRBD2. This CDR3 spans 13 amino acids. In germline, CDR1 is ENHRY, CDR2 SYGVKD. Losses at the gene ends were 8 bases for V and 4 bases for J; bases not matched to a gene: 3. This CDR3 reads CAIGLAGYNEQFF. In nucleotides, the CDR3 is TGTGCCATCGGGCTAGCGGGGTACAATGAGCAGTTCTTC.

The CDR3 region is CASSFNGQGAGELFF. CDR3 in DNA: TGTGCCAGCAGCTTCAACGGACAGGGGGCCGGGGAGCTGTTTTTT. V and J are TRBV7-3 and TRBJ2-2; 10 bases map to TRBD1. The germline gives CDR1 SGHTA, CDR2 FQGTGA. Trimming cost V 3 bases and J 6 bases; bases outside gene matches: 4. CDR3 length: 15 amino acids.